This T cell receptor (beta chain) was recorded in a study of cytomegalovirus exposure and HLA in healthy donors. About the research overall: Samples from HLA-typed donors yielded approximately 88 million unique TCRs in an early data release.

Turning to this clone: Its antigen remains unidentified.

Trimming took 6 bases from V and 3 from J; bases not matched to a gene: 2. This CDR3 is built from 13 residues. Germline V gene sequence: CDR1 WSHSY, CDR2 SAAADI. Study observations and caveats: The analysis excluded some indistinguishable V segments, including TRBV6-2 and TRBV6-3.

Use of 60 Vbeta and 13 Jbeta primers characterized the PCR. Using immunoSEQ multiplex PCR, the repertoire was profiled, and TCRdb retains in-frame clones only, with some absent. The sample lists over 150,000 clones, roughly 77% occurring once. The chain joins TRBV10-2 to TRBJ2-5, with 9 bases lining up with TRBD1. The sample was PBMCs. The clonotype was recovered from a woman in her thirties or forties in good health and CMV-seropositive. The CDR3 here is CASRRDREETQYF. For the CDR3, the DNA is TGCGCCAGCAGGAGGGACAGGGAAGAGACCCAGTACTTC.